This T cell receptor beta chain was recovered during a study of CD8 T cells in Susac syndrome. The authors reverse transcribed roughly 0.5 to 1 ug RNA with random hexamers. A single record per CDR3 protein comes from TCRdb applying MiXCR to the immunoSEQ multiplex PCR reads. The repertoire holds some 220,000 distinct CDR3 sequences, with 95% as singletons. The specimen was CD4+ T cells from PBMCs. The TCR originated in a human donor with multiple sclerosis.

This CDR3 reads CASSRGAVGEQFF. CDR3 DNA sequence: TGTGCCAGCTCGCGGGGGGCGGTTGGGGAGCAGTTCTTC. This chain joins TRBV9 and TRBJ2-1; 8 nucleotides match TRBD2. V gave up 7 bases and J gave up 10 bases; unmatched junction bases: 10. The CDR3 loop spans 13 amino acids. From germline, CDR1 is SGDLS and CDR2 YYNGEE.